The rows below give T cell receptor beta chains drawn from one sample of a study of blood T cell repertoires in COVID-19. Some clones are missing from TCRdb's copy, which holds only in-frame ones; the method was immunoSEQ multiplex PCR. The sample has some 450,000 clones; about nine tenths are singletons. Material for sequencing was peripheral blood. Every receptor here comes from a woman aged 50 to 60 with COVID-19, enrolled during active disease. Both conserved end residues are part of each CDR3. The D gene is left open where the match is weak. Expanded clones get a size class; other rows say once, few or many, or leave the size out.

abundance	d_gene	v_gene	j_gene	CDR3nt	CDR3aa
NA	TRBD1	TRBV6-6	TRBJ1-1	TGTGCCAGCAGTTGGAGACAGGGTAGGAACACTGAAGCTTTCTTT	CASSWRQGRNTEAFF
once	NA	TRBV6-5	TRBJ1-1	TGTGCCAGCAGTAGGACAGTGAACACTGAAGCTTTCTTT	CASSRTVNTEAFF
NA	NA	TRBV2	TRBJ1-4	TGTGCCAGCAGTGCCCAGGGGATTTTAGGCGAAAAACTGTTTTTT	CASSAQGILGEKLFF
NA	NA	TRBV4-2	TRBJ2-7	TGTGCCAGCAGCCAAGTGACAGGTGACTCCTACGAGCAGTACTTC	CASSQVTGDSYEQYF
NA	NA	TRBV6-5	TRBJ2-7	TGTGCCAGCAAGATGAGGGGGAGCGAGCAGTACTTC	CASKMRGSEQYF
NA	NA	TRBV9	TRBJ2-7	TGTGCCAGCAGCGTAGGTTCAGGGTTCTACGAGCAGTACTTC	CASSVGSGFYEQYF
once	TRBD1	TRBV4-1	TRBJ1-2	TGCGCCAGCAGCCAAGGGTCGACAGGGCCTTATGGCTACACCTTC	CASSQGSTGPYGYTF
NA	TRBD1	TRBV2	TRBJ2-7	TGTGCCAGCAGTTGGGGACAGGTGCCCGCCTACGAGCAGTACTTC	CASSWGQVPAYEQYF
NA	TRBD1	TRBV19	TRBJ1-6	TGTGCCAGTAGTATAGGGAGACAGGGCCCGGCTGAATCACCCCTCCACTTT	CASSIGRQGPAESPLHF
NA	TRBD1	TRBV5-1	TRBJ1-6	TGCGCCAGCAGCTGGGGGACAGGGTATAATTCACCCCTCCACTTT	CASSWGTGYNSPLHF
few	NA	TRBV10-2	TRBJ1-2	TGCGCCAGCAGTGATTCCAGGTACTATGGCTACACCTTC	CASSDSRYYGYTF
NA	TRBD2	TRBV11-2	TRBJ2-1	TGTGCCAGCAGCCCATTAAGCGGGGAAATCCATGAGCAGTTCTTC	CASSPLSGEIHEQFF
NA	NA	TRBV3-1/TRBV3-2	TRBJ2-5	TGTGCCAGCAGCCAAGGTCTAGCTATACAAGAGACCCAGTACTTC	CASSQGLAIQETQYF
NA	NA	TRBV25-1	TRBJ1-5	TGTGCCAGCAGTGAATCAGGAGGGGCCAATCAGCCCCAGCATTTT	CASSESGGANQPQHF
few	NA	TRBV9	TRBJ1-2	TGTGCCAGCAGCCAGGGGTATGGCTACACCTTC	CASSQGYGYTF
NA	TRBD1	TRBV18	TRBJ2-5	TGTGCCAGCTCACTTCTGACAGGGGAAGAGACCCAGTACTTC	CASSLLTGEETQYF
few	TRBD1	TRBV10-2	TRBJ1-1	TGCGCCACCTCGGATGGGAGGACAGGGAACACTGAAGCTTTCTTT	CATSDGRTGNTEAFF
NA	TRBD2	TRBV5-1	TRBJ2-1	TGCGCCAGCAGCTCCCTGACTAGCGGGCCGGAAAAGTTCTTC	CASSSLTSGPEKFF